Below, 29 T cell receptor beta chains from the same sample are listed, as sequenced in a study of STAT5B mutations in CD4+ large granular lymphocyte leukemia (dated by TCRdb to between 2021 and 2024). Library prep was done by the immunoSEQ multiplex PCR assay. The clones in this table, taken by TCRdb from immuneACCESS, are in-frame only. Not every clone is retained; where verified, under half of the shortfall comes from an unresolved V gene, and the cause of the rest is unknown. The sample contains 30,000 to 40,000 clones, about 82% of them found a single time. Of the sample, approximately 1.3% falls within the top ten clones. The sample comprised CD4+ T cells from blood buffy coats. These receptors all come from a human donor in good health.

The chain couples TRBV30 to TRBJ2-1, with TRBD2 matching 9 bases. The ends lost 3 bases at V and 9 bases at J; junction bases unmatched: 15. Germline CDR1 and CDR2: GTSNPN and SVGIG (reference sequence). This CDR3 is built from 16 residues. The CDR3 spells CAWRKAPQAGGGEQFF. The CDR3 coding sequence is TGTGCCTGGAGGAAGGCCCCGCAAGCGGGAGGCGGTGAGCAGTTCTTC.

The chain couples TRBV5-1 to TRBJ1-1; 8 nucleotides agree with TRBD1. The germline V gene has CDR1 SGHRS and CDR2 YFSETQ. The junction had 3 bases not matched to a gene; V was cut back by 5 bases and J by 3 bases. The CDR3 has 13 amino acids. CDR3 protein: CASRQGGDTEAFF. The DNA of the CDR3 is TGCGCCAGCAGACAGGGGGGGGACACTGAAGCTTTCTTT.

The rearrangement joins TRBV5-6 to TRBJ2-1, with 11 bases lining up with TRBD1. The CDR3 totals 16 residues. Germline V gene sequence: CDR1 SGHDT, CDR2 YYEEEE. The ends lost 0 bases at V and 8 bases at J; junction bases unmatched: 7. CDR3 DNA sequence: TGTGCCAGCAGCTTGGCGGGACAGGGGGTTGGGGATGAGCAGTTCTTC. Amino acid sequence: CASSLAGQGVGDEQFF.

V usage is TRBV6-1 and J usage is TRBJ1-2; no firm D call. V was trimmed by 4 bases and J by 2 bases, leaving 11 bases between them. CDR1 is MNHNS and CDR2 is SASEGT in the germline V gene. The CDR3 is 14 amino acids. The CDR3 nucleotides read TGTGCCAGCAGTGGGGCAGGCCGCAACTATGGCTACACCTTC. Residues: CASSGAGRNYGYTF.

V usage is TRBV19 and J usage is TRBJ2-7; 8 bases agree with TRBD1. This CDR3 spans 15 amino acids. The V gene's germline CDR1 is LNHDA and CDR2 SQIVND (reference sequence). Losses at the gene ends were 7 bases for V and 5 bases for J; bases not matched to a gene: 13. The CDR3 region is CASTDGGTGLDEQYF. The DNA for the CDR3 is TGTGCCAGTACCGATGGGGGGACAGGTCTGGACGAGCAGTACTTC.

V is TRBV5-5 and J is TRBJ2-7; possibly TRBD2 for D (5 bases). V was trimmed by 4 bases and J by 7 bases, leaving 21 bases between them. The CDR3 spans 15 residues. Germline V gives CDR1 SGHKS, CDR2 YYEKEE (reference sequence). CDR3 region: CASSQRGLDGSEQYF. DNA of the CDR3: TGTGCCAGCAGCCAACGAGGGCTAGATGGGTCGGAGCAGTACTTC.

The chain couples TRBV11-1 to TRBJ2-7; D remains ambiguous. Germline values: CDR1 SGHAT, CDR2 FQDESV (reference sequence). CDR3 length: 14 residues. V lost 0 bases and J 2 bases, leaving 8 bases between the germline ends. The CDR3 spells CASSLAPLAYEQYF. The CDR3 bases are TGTGCCAGCAGCTTAGCACCCCTCGCCTACGAGCAGTACTTC.

This chain joins TRBV7-3 and TRBJ1-1, with a tentative D call TRBD1 (5 bases). Per the germline V gene, CDR1 is SGHTA and CDR2 is FQGTGA. The CDR3 covers 17 residues. Trimming cost V 3 bases and J 0 bases, with 17 bases left between them. CDR3 coding DNA: TGTGCCAGCAGCTTGAGAGCCCCCGGGGACTTGAACACTGAAGCTTTCTTT. The encoded protein is CASSLRAPGDLNTEAFF.

The gene calls are TRBV6-5 and TRBJ1-2, with 7 bases aligning to TRBD1. J was trimmed by 4 bases and V by 6 bases; bases with no gene match: 8. The CDR3 is 14 residues long. Germline V CDR1 and CDR2: MNHEY, SVGAGI. The CDR3 spells CASRRQGGGYGYTF. CDR3 coding DNA: TGTGCCAGCAGACGACAGGGCGGAGGCTATGGCTACACCTTC.

The CDR3: CASRRNTEAFF. DNA for the CDR3: TGTGCCAGCAGAAGAAACACTGAAGCTTTCTTT. The V call is TRBV6-5, the J call TRBJ1-1; D is ambiguous. There are 11 residues in the CDR3. V lost 6 bases, J lost 2 bases, and 4 bases lay in between. Per germline, CDR1 MNHEY and CDR2 SVGAGI.

The V gene is TRBV5-8, the J gene TRBJ1-2; tentatively, D is TRBD1 (5 bases). The germline CDR1 and CDR2 sequences are SGHTS and YDEGEE. The V end lost 1 base, the J end lost 2 bases, and 12 bases lay between the germline ends. This CDR3 spans 15 amino acids. CDR3 protein: CASSLRGAGNYGYTF. The DNA of the CDR3 is TGTGCCAGCAGCTTGCGTGGGGCTGGAAACTATGGCTACACCTTC.

J is TRBJ1-3 and V is TRBV5-1; D unresolved. Germline V CDR1 and CDR2: SGHRS, YFSETQ. The CDR3 has 14 amino acids. V lost 0 bases to trimming and J lost 4 bases, with 8 bases between them. The CDR3 DNA is TGCGCCAGCAGCTTGGCTGGTTTCGGAAACACCATATATTTT. Translation gives CASSLAGFGNTIYF.

The gene calls are TRBV7-2 and TRBJ2-1; 10 bases match TRBD1. V dropped 4 bases and J dropped 13; count of bases not matched to a gene: 13. CDR1 SGHTA and CDR2 FQGNSA come from the germline V gene. CDR3 length equals 15 residues. As DNA, the CDR3 is TGTGCCAGCAGCTCGCGTCAAACCGGGACAGGGGACCAGTTCTTC. It is translated as CASSSRQTGTGDQFF.

V and J are TRBV5-1 and TRBJ1-5; D remains ambiguous. CDR3 length: 16 residues. V lost 0 bases, J lost 0 bases, and 10 bases lay in between. Germline CDR1 SGHRS, CDR2 YFSETQ. CDR3 in amino acids: CASSLGALSSNQPQHF. The CDR3 DNA follows: TGCGCCAGCAGCTTGGGTGCCCTATCTAGCAATCAGCCCCAGCATTTT.

The chain employs TRBV19 and TRBJ2-7; 9 bases are a match to TRBD1. This CDR3 spans 14 amino acids. Germline-derived CDR1 and CDR2 are LNHDA and SQIVND (reference sequence). Germline trimming cut 6 bases from V and 7 bases from J; bases unmatched to any gene: 10. The CDR3 loop reads CASRRQGGAGEQYF. In DNA, the CDR3 is TGTGCCAGTAGACGACAGGGGGGTGCAGGGGAGCAGTACTTC. Looking up the rest from reference TRBV19 and TRBJ2-7 gives the full variable domain: DGGITQSPKYLFRKEGQNVTLSCEQNLNHDAMYWYRQDPGQGLRLIYYSQIVNDFQKGDIAEGYSVSREKKESFPLTVTSAQKNPTAFYLCASRRQGGAGEQYFGPGTRLTVT.

J is TRBJ1-1 and V is TRBV5-1; a weak D match, TRBD1 (5 bases). V was pared by 4 bases and J by 1 base, with 14 bases between. The germline gives CDR1 SGHRS, CDR2 YFSETQ. This CDR3 is built from 15 residues. CDR3 coding DNA: TGCGCCAGCAGCCTGAGCCCAGGGCGGAACACTGAAGCTTTCTTT. Amino acid sequence: CASSLSPGRNTEAFF.

The sample holds a few counts of this clone. The chain employs TRBV30 and TRBJ1-1; no reliable D call. This CDR3 spans 13 amino acids. V lost 0 bases and J lost 1, with 6 bases in between. In germline, CDR1 is GTSNPN, CDR2 SVGIG (reference sequence). CDR3 bases: TGTGCCTGGAGTGTACAAGAGAACACTGAAGCTTTCTTT. Translation gives CAWSVQENTEAFF. Full variable domain (missing parts from reference TRBV30 and TRBJ1-1): SQTIHQWPATLVQPVGSPLSLECTVEGTSNPNLYWYRQAAGRGLQLLFYSVGIGQISSEVPQNLSASRPQDRQFILSSKKLLLSDSGFYLCAWSVQENTEAFFGQGTRLTVV.

The chain uses TRBV28 and TRBJ1-1; TRBD1 agrees at 7 bases. The V segment lost 8 bases and the J segment 7 bases; nucleotides outside the gene matches: 13. The CDR3 consists of 14 residues. Germline-derived CDR1 and CDR2 are MDHEN and SYDVKM. The CDR3 is CASHRDSLALEAFF. CDR3 sequence (DNA): TGTGCCAGCCACCGGGACAGTTTGGCCCTTGAAGCTTTCTTT.

The V and J genes are TRBV30 and TRBJ2-7; D is tentatively TRBD1 or TRBD2 (5 bases each). From germline, CDR1 is GTSNPN and CDR2 SVGIG (reference sequence). V was cut by 8 bases and J by 3 bases, with 11 bases left in between. This CDR3 is 11 amino acids long. The CDR3 DNA is TGTGCCGGACGGGACCACTACGAGCAGTACTTC. It codes for CAGRDHYEQYF.

The J gene is TRBJ1-5, the V gene TRBV19, with TRBD1 as a possible D gene (5 bases). This CDR3 spans 14 amino acids. Per the germline V gene, CDR1 is LNHDA and CDR2 is SQIVND (reference sequence). The germline V and J ends were trimmed by 2 bases and 11 bases, with 16 bases remaining between them. CDR3 loop: CASSIPGGRTTQHF. The DNA for the CDR3 is TGTGCCAGTAGTATACCCGGGGGTCGTACGACCCAGCATTTT.

The chain couples TRBV28 to TRBJ1-3, with D hard to call. With 6 bases removed from V and 2 bases from J, the gap between germline ends came to 8 bases. This CDR3 is 13 amino acids long. Germline loops: CDR1 MDHEN, CDR2 SYDVKM. CDR3 DNA sequence: TGTGCCAGCAGCCCCTACCCTGGAAACACCATATATTTT. Protein sequence: CASSPYPGNTIYF.

The CDR3 nucleotides are TGTGCCAGCAGCTCTCCTGGCAGGACAGCCTACAATGAGCAGTTCTTC. Translated, it gives CASSSPGRTAYNEQFF. The chain has TRBV7-3 and TRBJ2-1; a possible D gene is TRBD1 (6 bases). V shed 4 bases and J shed 2 bases, with 15 bases lying between them. Germline V gene lookup returns CDR1 SGHTA and CDR2 FQGTGA. The CDR3 length is 16 residues.

Concerning this clone itself: In the same sample, other DNA sequences code for this CDR3. This chain links TRBV18 with TRBJ2-7; 7 bases agree with TRBD1. V lost 3 bases and J lost 7; bases outside the gene matches: 6. Per the germline V gene, CDR1 is KGHSH and CDR2 is LQKENI. The CDR3 runs to 13 residues. Here the CDR3 reads CASSPRGLEEQYF. CDR3 coding DNA: TGTGCCAGCTCACCGAGGGGGCTCGAGGAGCAGTACTTC.

A note on this clone: An end of the junction does not agree with germline; a read error may underlie this. CDR3 amino acids: CASSLVGAFSDEQYF. In DNA, the CDR3 is TGTGCCAGCAGCTTAGTTGGCGCCTTCTCCGACGAGCAGTACTTC. The chain recombines TRBV7-8 with TRBJ2-7, with D uncertain. The CDR3 is 15 amino acids. Germline loops: CDR1 SGHVS, CDR2 FQNEAQ.

The CDR3 DNA follows: TGTGCCAGCAGCCCCGGCCAGAACACTGAAGCTTTCTTT. Its translation is CASSPGQNTEAFF. The chain carries TRBV7-9 and TRBJ1-1; D unclear. The germline V and J ends were trimmed by 5 bases and 1 base, with 8 bases remaining between them. The CDR3 consists of 13 residues. Germline V lookup: CDR1 SEHNR, CDR2 FQNEAQ (reference sequence).

The chain has TRBV14 and TRBJ1-5; D call uncertain. The CDR3 runs to 14 residues. Deletions cut 0 bases from V and 7 bases from J, with 10 bases between. Looked up from germline, CDR1 is SGHDN and CDR2 is FVKESK. The CDR3 DNA is TGTGCCAGCAGCCAAGAAGCTGGCAGGCAGCCCCAGCATTTT. Encoded protein: CASSQEAGRQPQHF.

The CDR3 region has the DNA TGTGCCAGCAGCTTAATCGTAGCGGGGGGAACAGATACGCAGTATTTT. Protein: CASSLIVAGGTDTQYF. The chain carries TRBV7-3 and TRBJ2-3; 10 positions match TRBD2. There are 16 residues in the CDR3. The germline V gene has CDR1 SGHTA and CDR2 FQGTGA. The V and J ends lost 1 base and 3 bases, in that order; junction bases with no gene match: 4. Supplemented by reference TRBV7-3 and TRBJ2-3, the full variable domain reads GAGVSQTPSNKVTEKGKYVELRCDPISGHTALYWYRQSLGQGPEFLIYFQGTGAADDSGLPNDRFFAVRPEGSVSTLKIQRTERGDSAVYLCASSLIVAGGTDTQYFGPGTRLTVL.

The chain carries TRBV5-4 and TRBJ1-6, with 12 bases identical to TRBD1. V lost 5 bases to trimming and J lost 6 bases; unmatched junction nucleotides: 6. The germline gives CDR1 SGHNT, CDR2 YYREEE (reference sequence). The CDR3 runs to 16 residues. CDR3 coding DNA: TGTGCCAGCAGGTCCGGGACAGGGGGCTCTAATTCACCCCTCCACTTT. This gives the protein CASRSGTGGSNSPLHF.

The chain is built from TRBV7-9 and TRBJ2-5; D uncertain. Trimming shortened V by 5 bases and J by 2 bases, and 15 bases separated the two germline ends. CDR1 and CDR2 (germline): SEHNR, FQNEAQ (reference sequence). The CDR3 covers 15 residues. The CDR3 DNA follows: TGTGCCAGCAGCCCTAGTTTTGGAGTGCAAGAGACCCAGTACTTC. Translation: CASSPSFGVQETQYF.